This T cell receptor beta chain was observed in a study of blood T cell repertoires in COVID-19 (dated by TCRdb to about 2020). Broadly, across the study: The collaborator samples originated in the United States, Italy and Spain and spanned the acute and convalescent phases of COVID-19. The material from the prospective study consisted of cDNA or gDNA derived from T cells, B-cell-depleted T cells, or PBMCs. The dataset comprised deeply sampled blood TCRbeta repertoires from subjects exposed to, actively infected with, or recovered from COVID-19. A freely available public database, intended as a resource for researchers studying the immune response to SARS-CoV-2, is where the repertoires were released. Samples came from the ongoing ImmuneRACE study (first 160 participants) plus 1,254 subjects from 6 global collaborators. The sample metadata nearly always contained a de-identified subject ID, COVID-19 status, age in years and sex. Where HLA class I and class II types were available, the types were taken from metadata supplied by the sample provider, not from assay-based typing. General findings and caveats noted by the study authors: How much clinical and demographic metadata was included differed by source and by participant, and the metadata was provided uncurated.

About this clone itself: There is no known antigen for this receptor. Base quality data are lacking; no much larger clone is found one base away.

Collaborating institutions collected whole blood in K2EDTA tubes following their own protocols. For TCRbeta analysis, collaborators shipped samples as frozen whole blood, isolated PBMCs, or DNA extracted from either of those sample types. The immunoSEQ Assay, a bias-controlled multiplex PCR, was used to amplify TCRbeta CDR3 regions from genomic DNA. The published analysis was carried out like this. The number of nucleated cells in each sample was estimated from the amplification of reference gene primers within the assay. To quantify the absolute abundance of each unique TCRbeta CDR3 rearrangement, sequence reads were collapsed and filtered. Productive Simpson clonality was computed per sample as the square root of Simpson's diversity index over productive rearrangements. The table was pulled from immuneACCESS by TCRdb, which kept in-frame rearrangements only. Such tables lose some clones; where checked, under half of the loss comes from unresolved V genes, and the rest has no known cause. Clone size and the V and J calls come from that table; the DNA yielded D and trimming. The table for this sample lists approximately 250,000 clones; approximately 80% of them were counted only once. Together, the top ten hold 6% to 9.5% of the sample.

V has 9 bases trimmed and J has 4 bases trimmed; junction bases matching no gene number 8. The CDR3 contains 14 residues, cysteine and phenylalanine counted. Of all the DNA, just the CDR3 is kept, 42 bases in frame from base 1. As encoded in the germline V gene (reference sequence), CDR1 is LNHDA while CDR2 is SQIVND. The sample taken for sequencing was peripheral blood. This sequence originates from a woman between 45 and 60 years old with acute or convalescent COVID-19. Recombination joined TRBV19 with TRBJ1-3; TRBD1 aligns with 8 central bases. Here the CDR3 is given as CASLDRGTGNTIYF. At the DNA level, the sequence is TGTGCCAGCCTAGACAGGGGAACCGGAAACACCATATATTTT.